The clone carrying this TCR beta chain was detected only once. Its matching antigen is unknown. The germline V gene has CDR1 MDHEN and CDR2 SYDVKM. V dropped 6 bases and J dropped 11; count of bases not matched to a gene: 9. There are 13 residues in the CDR3. The PCR used 60 Vbeta and 13 Jbeta primers. The table came from immunoSEQ multiplex PCR; TCRdb's copy has only in-frame clones and leaves some out. This table holds fewer than 150,000 clones, 73% found once. This entry belongs to a study of cytomegalovirus exposure and HLA in healthy donors. Overall study findings and caveats: Because they were indistinguishable, some V segments, including TRBV6-2 and TRBV6-3, were excluded.

The receptor's source is a human donor in good health. Sequenced input: PBMCs. The rearrangement joins TRBV28 to TRBJ1-1; TRBD1 aligns across 10 bases. The CDR3 nucleotides are TGTGCCAGCAGCTTGGGGACAGGGGTTAGGGCTTTCTTT. Protein: CASSLGTGVRAFF.